This is a list of T cell receptor beta chains from one sample in a study of cytomegalovirus exposure and HLA in healthy donors. Libraries were prepared by immunoSEQ multiplex PCR; TCRdb keeps only in-frame clonotypes and omits some of them. In the table there are approximately 160,000 clones, around 83% of which are singletons. The sample taken for sequencing was PBMCs. The origin of the receptors is a girl aged 2-10 years in good health and CMV-seropositive. CDR3s include the opening cysteine and the closing phenylalanine or tryptophan. The order of the fields is CDR3 length, V gene, J gene, D gene, clone size, CDR3 DNA, CDR3 protein. A D gene is named only where the DNA matches it firmly. Clone size is given for some rows only: seen once, a few or many times, or a class if the clone is expanded.

13	TRBV28	TRBJ2-2	.	.	TGTGCCAGCACCGTCCCCCCCACCGGGGAGCTGTTTTTT	CASTVPPTGELFF
14	TRBV6-4	TRBJ2-2	TRBD2	.	TGTGCCAGCAGCCCGGGAGGGGCGACCGGGGAGCTGTTTTTT	CASSPGGATGELFF
14	TRBV30	TRBJ1-3	.	.	TGTGCCTGGAGTGTACAGGGCCTAGGAAACACCATATATTTT	CAWSVQGLGNTIYF
17	TRBV28	TRBJ2-5	TRBD2	.	TGTGCCAGCAGTCCGCGGACTAGCGGGAGGCCCCAGGAGACCCAGTACTTC	CASSPRTSGRPQETQYF
15	TRBV5-4	TRBJ2-1	.	.	TGTGCCAGCAGCTTGGTGGGGGGCTCCTACAATGAGCAGTTCTTC	CASSLVGGSYNEQFF
18	TRBV4-2	TRBJ2-5	TRBD2	.	TGTGCCAGCAGCCAAATGCTAGCGGGAGGCGGCCACAAAGAGACCCAGTACTTC	CASSQMLAGGGHKETQYF
14	TRBV6-6	TRBJ1-1	.	.	TGTGCCAGCAGTTACTCCCGCTATAACACTGAAGCTTTCTTT	CASSYSRYNTEAFF
14	TRBV29-1	TRBJ2-1	TRBD2	.	TGCAGCGTAGCCCCTAGCGGGACTAATGGTGAGCAGTTCTTC	CSVAPSGTNGEQFF
17	TRBV6-1	TRBJ1-5	.	.	TGTGCCAGCAGTGAACCCCTCGGCGGGTACAGCAATCAGCCCCAGCATTTT	CASSEPLGGYSNQPQHF
13	TRBV7-6	TRBJ1-4	TRBD1	.	TGTGCCAGCAGTTCAATACAGGGGGAAAAACTGTTTTTT	CASSSIQGEKLFF
15	TRBV9	TRBJ1-3	.	.	TGTGCCAGCAGCGTAGATGGCCTTGTGGGAAACACCATATATTTT	CASSVDGLVGNTIYF
15	TRBV2	TRBJ2-7	TRBD1	.	TGTGCCAGCAGTCTTATAAGACAGGGGGGGGACGAGCAGTACTTC	CASSLIRQGGDEQYF
16	TRBV27	TRBJ1-5	TRBD1	few	TGTGCCAGCAGTTTAAATTCGAGAGGGGGCGGTCAGCCCCAGCATTTT	CASSLNSRGGGQPQHF
15	TRBV9	TRBJ2-4	.	.	TGTGCCAGCAGCGAATTTGGGGGCTTGAGAAACATTCAGTACTTC	CASSEFGGLRNIQYF
14	TRBV28	TRBJ1-2	TRBD1	once	TGTGCCAGCAGTCGCCTACAGGGGAACTATGGCTACACCTTC	CASSRLQGNYGYTF
14	TRBV27	TRBJ2-1	TRBD1	once	TGTGCCAGCAGTCTCGGGGGACAGGGTAGAGGCCAGTTCTTC	CASSLGGQGRGQFF
14	TRBV6-1	TRBJ1-5	TRBD1	.	TGTGCCAGCAGCCGACAGGGGAGCAATCAGCCCCAGCATTTT	CASSRQGSNQPQHF
17	TRBV4-2	TRBJ2-1	.	.	TGTGCCAGCAGCCAAGATGGACTACTTAACTCCTACAATGAGCAGTTCTTC	CASSQDGLLNSYNEQFF
13	TRBV18	TRBJ2-2	.	few	TGTGCCAGCTCACCAGTTCCGGTCGGGGAGCTGTTTTTT	CASSPVPVGELFF
12	TRBV30	TRBJ2-5	.	once	TGTGCCTGGAGCCGTCTCGGGGAGACCCAGTACTTC	CAWSRLGETQYF
13	TRBV28	TRBJ1-1	.	.	TGTGCCAGCAGTTCTCGACAAATCACTGAAGCTTTCTTT	CASSSRQITEAFF
16	TRBV29-1	TRBJ2-1	TRBD2	.	TGCAGCGTTGGTTCTGGCGGGAGTTCGAGAGTCTATGAGCAGTTCTTC	CSVGSGGSSRVYEQFF
16	TRBV5-6	TRBJ1-2	TRBD1	.	TGTGCCAGCAGGGGGTGGGACAGGGAAGATACCTATGGCTACACCTTC	CASRGWDREDTYGYTF